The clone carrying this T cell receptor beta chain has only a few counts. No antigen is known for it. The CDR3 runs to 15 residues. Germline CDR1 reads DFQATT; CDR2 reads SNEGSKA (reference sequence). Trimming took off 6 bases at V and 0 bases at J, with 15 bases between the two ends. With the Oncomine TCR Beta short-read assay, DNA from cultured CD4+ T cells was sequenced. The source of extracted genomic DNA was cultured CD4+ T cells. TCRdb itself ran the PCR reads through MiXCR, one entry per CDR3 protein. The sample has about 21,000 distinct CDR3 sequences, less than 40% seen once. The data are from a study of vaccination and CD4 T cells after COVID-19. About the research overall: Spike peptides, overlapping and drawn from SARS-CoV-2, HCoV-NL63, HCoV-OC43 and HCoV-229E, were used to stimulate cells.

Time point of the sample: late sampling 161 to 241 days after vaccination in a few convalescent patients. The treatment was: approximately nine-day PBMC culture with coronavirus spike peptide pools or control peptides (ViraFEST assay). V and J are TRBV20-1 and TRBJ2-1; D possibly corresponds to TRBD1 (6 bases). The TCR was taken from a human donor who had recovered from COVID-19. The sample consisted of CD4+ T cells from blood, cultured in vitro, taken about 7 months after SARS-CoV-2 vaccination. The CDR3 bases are TGCAGTGCACGAGGGAAACAGGGCTCCTACAATGAGCAGTTCTTC. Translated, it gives CSARGKQGSYNEQFF.